Sample share makes the clone carrying this TCR beta chain medium-sized. The target antigen is unknown. The data belong to a study of metastatic and nonmetastatic thyroid tumors. Study-wide context: Repertoires were compared across blood and tumor or nodule tissue from malignant and benign thyroid patients. Study-level points and caveats: Reported TCR beta diversity, measured in blood and tumor, was significantly higher for malignant thyroid tumors than for benign nodules.

TCRdb used MiXCR to call clones anew from the PCR reads. The sample consists of around 19,000 clones, 15% to 20% of them appearing once. V lost 5 bases and J lost 7, with 11 bases in between. From germline, CDR1 is MNHEY and CDR2 SVGEGT. The CDR3 is 12 residues long. No treatment of any kind had been given to any patient before thyroid surgery. Sequenced sample: blood. The chain links TRBV6-2 or TRBV6-3 to TRBJ2-5; tentatively, D is TRBD2 (6 bases). This TCR derives from a female donor with papillary thyroid cancer or a benign thyroid nodule (not recorded which). Some clones in this sample may be carry-over from other donors' samples. This CDR3 is CASSQRVGTQYF. Written as DNA, the CDR3 is TGTGCCAGCAGTCAGCGGGTTGGGACCCAGTACTTC.